The present T cell receptor (beta chain) was sequenced within a study of blood T cell repertoires in COVID-19. Study context: Collection of acute and convalescent COVID-19 samples took place in the United States, Italy and Spain. From T cells, B-cell-depleted T cells, or PBMCs came the material, which was cDNA or gDNA.

Germline loops: CDR1 MDHEN, CDR2 SYDVKM. The V gene end was trimmed by 11 bases and the J gene end by 8 bases; junction bases not matched to a gene: 18. The CDR3 loop spans 16 amino acids. In the authors' workflow: By means of reference gene primer amplification, nucleated cell counts were estimated. Generated by immunoSEQ multiplex PCR, the TCRdb table keeps only in-frame clones and is missing some. V and J calls and clone size are copied from that table; D and trimming were computed from the DNA. The data hold a few hundred thousand clones, with roughly 90% observed a single time. The sequenced sample consisted of peripheral blood. The sequence derives from a man between 18 and 35 years old with active or convalescent COVID-19. The V and J genes are TRBV28 and TRBJ1-6; 7 nucleotides agree with TRBD1. The CDR3 DNA follows: TGTGCCTCCCTAGGAACACAGGGGACGTTGCATTCACCCCTCCACTTT. Amino acids: CASLGTQGTLHSPLHF.